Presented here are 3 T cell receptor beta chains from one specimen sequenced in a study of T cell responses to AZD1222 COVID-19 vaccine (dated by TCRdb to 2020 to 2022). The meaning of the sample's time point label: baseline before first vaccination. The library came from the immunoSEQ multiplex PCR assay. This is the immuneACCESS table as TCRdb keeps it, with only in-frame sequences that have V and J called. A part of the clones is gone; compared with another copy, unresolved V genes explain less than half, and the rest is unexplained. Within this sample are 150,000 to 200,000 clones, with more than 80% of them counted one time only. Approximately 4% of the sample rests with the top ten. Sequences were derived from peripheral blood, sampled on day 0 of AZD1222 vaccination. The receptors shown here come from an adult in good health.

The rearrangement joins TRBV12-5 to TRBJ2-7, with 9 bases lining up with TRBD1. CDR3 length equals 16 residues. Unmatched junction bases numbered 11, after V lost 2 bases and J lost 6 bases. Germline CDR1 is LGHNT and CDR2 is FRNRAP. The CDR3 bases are TGTGCTAGTGGTTTGTCTTTGGAGGGACAGGGCCGCGAGCAGTACTTC. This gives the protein CASGLSLEGQGREQYF.

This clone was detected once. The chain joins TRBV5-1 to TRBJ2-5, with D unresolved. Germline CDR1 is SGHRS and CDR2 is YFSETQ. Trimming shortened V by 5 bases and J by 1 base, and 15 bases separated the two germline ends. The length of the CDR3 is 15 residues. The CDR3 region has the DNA TGCGCCAGCAGACCCAGACTTAGCCCCCAAGAGACCCAGTACTTC. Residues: CASRPRLSPQETQYF.

CDR3 sequence (DNA): TGTGCCAGTAGAAGCGGGACAGCTGAGGCTGGCTACACCTTC. It yields the protein CASRSGTAEAGYTF. The chain links TRBV6-5 to TRBJ1-2, with 7 positions matching TRBD1. This CDR3 comprises 14 residues. The germline V gene has CDR1 MNHEY and CDR2 SVGAGI. The V and J ends lost 9 bases and 7 bases, in that order; junction bases with no gene match: 14.